This entry lists 28 T cell receptor beta chains sequenced from one sample in a study of CD8 T cells in ankylosing spondylitis. TCRdb independently ran MiXCR on the 5' RACE reads; one entry per CDR3 protein. The data show 150,000 to 200,000 distinct CDR3 sequences, with 10% to 15% seen just once and approximately 9.9% held by the top ten. The sequenced material came from blood, either unsorted or a sorted T cell fraction (not recorded which). Receptors originate from a female donor with ankylosing spondylitis or in good health (not recorded which).

This clonotype was counted ten times or more. J is TRBJ1-1 and V is TRBV30; D call uncertain. Deletions cut 3 bases from V and 8 bases from J, with 7 bases between. Germline CDR1 GTSNPN, CDR2 SVGIG (reference sequence). The CDR3 sequence is 10 residues long. CDR3 sequence reads: CAWRHNEAFF. DNA for the CDR3: TGTGCCTGGAGGCACAACGAAGCTTTCTTT.

This clonotype appeared many times. J is TRBJ1-2 and V is TRBV29-1, with 12 bases lining up with TRBD1. Germline-derived CDR1 and CDR2 are SQVTM and ANQGSEA. J was trimmed by 4 bases and V by 7 bases; bases with no gene match: 7. The CDR3 covers 14 residues. For the CDR3, the DNA is TGCAGCGGGGACAGGGGGCCTGAGGGCTATGGCTACACCTTC. Amino acids: CSGDRGPEGYGYTF.

In its sample, this clonotype was seen many times. The chain employs TRBV19 and TRBJ2-1; 11 positions match TRBD2. V dropped 5 bases and J dropped 2; count of bases not matched to a gene: 2. The length of the CDR3 is 15 residues. The V gene's germline CDR1 is LNHDA and CDR2 SQIVND (reference sequence). CDR3 in DNA: TGTGCCAGTAGTGGTAGCGGGAGGGCCTACAATGAGCAGTTCTTC. This gives the protein CASSGSGRAYNEQFF.

The gene calls are TRBV7-9 and TRBJ1-6, with 7 bases that match TRBD1. The junction had 6 bases not matched to a gene; V was cut back by 4 bases and J by 3 bases. The germline V gene encodes CDR1 SEHNR and CDR2 FQNEAQ (reference sequence). This CDR3 spans 16 amino acids. CDR3 nucleotides: TGTGCCAGCAGCTCCCCAGGACAGGACTATAATTCACCCCTCCACTTT. It specifies CASSSPGQDYNSPLHF.

This clonotype showed up many times. This chain joins TRBV20-1 and TRBJ2-1, with a tentative D call TRBD2 (6 bases). Germline CDR1 is DFQATT and CDR2 is SNEGSKA (reference sequence). V was pared by 4 bases and J by 3 bases, with 10 bases between. This CDR3 contains 13 residues. CDR3 in DNA: TGCAGTGCTATCGGGAGCAACTACAATGAGCAGTTCTTC. Its protein product is CSAIGSNYNEQFF.

This clonotype showed up many times. The chain uses TRBV7-2 and TRBJ2-1; tentatively, D is TRBD2 (6 bases). Trimming left V 1 base short and J 0 bases short, with 7 bases between. The CDR3 has 15 residues. Germline V gene data show CDR1 as SGHTA and CDR2 as FQGNSA. The CDR3 is CASSLDGSSYNEQFF. CDR3 DNA: TGTGCCAGCAGCTTAGACGGGAGCTCCTACAATGAGCAGTTCTTC.

The table lists this clonotype with a few counts. The chain uses TRBV20-1 and TRBJ2-7; D is undetermined. Germline assignment: CDR1 DFQATT and CDR2 SNEGSKA (reference sequence). Trimming removed 4 bases at V and 3 bases at J, with 13 bases between. This CDR3 is 13 amino acids long. The CDR3 here is CSANKEWGYEQYF. In nucleotides, the CDR3 is TGCAGTGCTAACAAGGAGTGGGGCTACGAGCAGTACTTC.

This clonotype has at least ten counts. The genes are TRBV19 and TRBJ2-1; no reliable D call. The CDR3 is 13 amino acids. V lost 9 bases to trimming and J lost 3 bases, with 12 bases between them. CDR1 LNHDA and CDR2 SQIVND come from the germline V gene (reference sequence). CDR3 in amino acids: CASSQMDYNEQFF. DNA of the CDR3: TGTGCCAGCTCACAAATGGACTACAATGAGCAGTTCTTC.

There are many counts of this clonotype. The chain carries TRBV20-1 and TRBJ2-7; D perhaps matches TRBD2 (5 bases). CDR1 is DFQATT and CDR2 is SNEGSKA in the germline V gene (reference sequence). Trimming shortened V by 4 bases and J by 4 bases, and 17 bases separated the two germline ends. The CDR3 loop spans 14 amino acids. The CDR3 DNA reads TGCAGTGCTATCTCCGATTACCGGGGATACGAGCAGTACTTC. Encoded protein: CSAISDYRGYEQYF.

This clonotype was seen at least ten times. The gene calls are TRBV7-9 and TRBJ2-7, with 8 bases matching TRBD1. Germline lookup yields CDR1 SEHNR and CDR2 FQNEAQ (reference sequence). The CDR3 sequence is 16 residues long. The ends lost 5 bases at V and 0 bases at J; junction bases unmatched: 9. The CDR3 sequence is CASSPTGGQDSYEQYF. For the CDR3, the DNA is TGTGCCAGCAGCCCAACAGGGGGACAGGACTCCTACGAGCAGTACTTC.

Ten or more counts support this clonotype. The chain recombines TRBV27 with TRBJ2-7, with TRBD1 matching 7 bases. The CDR3 sequence is 16 residues long. Trimming removed 6 bases from V and 5 bases from J; junction bases left unmatched: 16. Germline CDR1 MNHEY, CDR2 SMNVEV (reference sequence). The CDR3: CASRRSPTGKDNEQYF. DNA of the CDR3: TGTGCCAGCAGGCGATCTCCGACAGGGAAGGATAACGAGCAGTACTTC.

This clonotype showed up many times. The chain recombines TRBV6-5 with TRBJ1-3; 8 positions match TRBD1. This CDR3 region has 19 residues. Trimming at V came to 4 bases and at J to 1 base, leaving 15 bases not matched to a gene. Per germline, CDR1 MNHEY and CDR2 SVGAGI. CDR3 sequence: CASSWGRQGAVASGNTIYF. CDR3 DNA sequence: TGTGCCAGCAGTTGGGGGCGGCAGGGGGCGGTCGCTTCTGGAAACACCATATATTTT.

In its sample, this clonotype was seen many times. This chain links TRBV5-1 with TRBJ1-2, with a weak D call TRBD1 (6 bases). The CDR3 runs to 13 residues. Germline lookup yields CDR1 SGHRS and CDR2 YFSETQ. The ends were cut back, 7 bases at V and 3 bases at J, with 13 bases in the middle. As DNA, the CDR3 is TGCGCCAGCTCACGGGGGGGCGACTATGGCTACACCTTC. This sequence encodes CASSRGGDYGYTF.

The gene calls are TRBV7-2 and TRBJ1-2; 9 bases fit TRBD1. The CDR3 is made up of 15 amino acids. The ends lost 5 bases at V and 3 bases at J; junction bases unmatched: 7. In germline, CDR1 is SGHTA, CDR2 FQGNSA. The CDR3 protein is CASSRNRGLDYGYTF. The CDR3 DNA is TGTGCCAGCAGCAGAAACAGGGGGCTTGACTATGGCTACACCTTC.

The V and J genes are TRBV29-1 and TRBJ1-1; 7 nucleotides match TRBD1. With V trimmed by 1 base and J by 10 bases, 15 bases remained unmatched. The CDR3 contains 15 residues. Germline lookup yields CDR1 SQVTM and CDR2 ANQGSEA. CDR3 sequence: CSVEAELRGRLGAFF. The CDR3 DNA sequence: TGCAGCGTTGAAGCTGAGTTGAGGGGGCGATTGGGAGCTTTCTTT.

The chain couples TRBV27 to TRBJ1-1; D may be TRBD1 (6 bases). Trimming left V 4 bases short and J 5 bases short, with 17 bases between. The CDR3 runs to 15 residues. Germline assignment: CDR1 MNHEY and CDR2 SMNVEV (reference sequence). Here the CDR3 DNA reads TGTGCCAGCAGTTCTCCGAGGGGGGCTGGTACTGAAGCTTTCTTT. It yields the protein CASSSPRGAGTEAFF.

This clonotype showed up many times. The rearrangement links TRBV12-3 or TRBV12-4 to TRBJ1-3; no clear D gene. This CDR3 is 15 amino acids long. The ends were cut back, 6 bases at V and 7 bases at J, with 19 bases in the middle. For the CDR3, the DNA is TGTGCCAGCAGGTCCGTCCGGGGAGGGCGGAACACCATATATTTT. Its translation is CASRSVRGGRNTIYF.

This clonotype came up many times. J is TRBJ2-2 and V is TRBV12-3 or TRBV12-4, with D perhaps matching TRBD2 (5 bases). CDR3 length equals 16 residues. V gave up 0 bases and J gave up 1 base, with 9 bases separating them. Written as DNA, the CDR3 is TGTGCCAGCAGTTTAGCGTTGAGCGGGAACACCGGGGAGCTGTTTTTT. Translated: CASSLALSGNTGELFF.

This clonotype was counted many times. CDR3 in amino acids: CASSDRGTTDTQYF. Written as DNA, the CDR3 is TGTGCCAGCAGTGACAGGGGTACTACAGATACGCAGTATTTT. This chain uses TRBV6-4 with TRBJ2-3; D perhaps matches TRBD1 (5 bases). The V gene lost 2 bases and the J gene lost 3 bases, with 9 bases spanning the gap. CDR1 is MRHNA and CDR2 is SNTAGT in the germline V gene. The CDR3 is 14 residues long.

This clonotype was found a few times. The chain links TRBV7-9 to TRBJ2-3; D perhaps matches TRBD2 (5 bases). The CDR3 loop spans 10 amino acids. The V end lost 8 bases, the J end lost 5 bases, and 5 bases lay between the germline ends. Germline values: CDR1 SEHNR, CDR2 FQNEAQ (reference sequence). The CDR3 loop reads CASAGDTQYF. Written as DNA, the CDR3 is TGTGCCAGCGCGGGAGATACGCAGTATTTT.

This clonotype has ten or more counts. The chain uses TRBV24-1 and TRBJ2-5; D remains ambiguous. The CDR3 sequence is 12 residues long. V lost 3 bases, J lost 8 bases, and 9 bases lay in between. Germline CDR1 is KGHDR and CDR2 is SFDVKD. CDR3 residues: CATSDPGFTQYF. The CDR3 bases are TGTGCCACCAGTGATCCCGGGTTTACCCAGTACTTC.

The sample holds many counts of this clonotype. The J gene is TRBJ2-1, the V gene TRBV24-1, with TRBD2 matching 8 bases. The CDR3 runs 14 residues. Germline V gene lookup returns CDR1 KGHDR and CDR2 SFDVKD. With V trimmed by 6 bases and J by 5 bases, 5 bases remained unmatched. The CDR3 loop is CATSPGLVNNEQFF. The CDR3 bases are TGTGCCACCAGTCCGGGACTAGTGAACAATGAGCAGTTCTTC.

This clonotype has more than one count but fewer than ten. The rearrangement joins TRBV7-7 to TRBJ2-1, with TRBD2 identical over 9 bases. The V and J ends lost 1 base and 6 bases, in that order; junction bases with no gene match: 7. This CDR3 comprises 16 residues. Germline values: CDR1 SSHAT, CDR2 FNYEAQ (reference sequence). CDR3 DNA: TGTGCCAGCAGCTTAGAAGGGCGGGAGGGCCTCAATGAGCAGTTCTTC. Protein product: CASSLEGREGLNEQFF.

As to this clonotype: Being one base from a much bigger clone, this may be a read error. The chain uses TRBV19 and TRBJ1-5; TRBD1 might be the D (5 bases). The germline gives CDR1 LNHDA, CDR2 SQIVND (reference sequence). The CDR3 is 15 residues long. The CDR3 region has the DNA TGTGTCAGTAGTATAGACGGGGGGGGCAATCAGCCCCAGCATTTT. It codes for CVSSIDGGGNQPQHF. The whole variable domain, remainder taken from reference TRBV19 and TRBJ1-5, is DGGITQSPKYLFRKEGQNVTLSCEQNLNHDAMYWYRQDPGQGLRLIYYSQIVNDFQKGDIAEGYSVSREKKESFPLTVTSAQKNPTAFYLCVSSIDGGGNQPQHFGDGTRLSIL.

This clonotype occurred many times. The chain combines TRBV7-7 with TRBJ2-1; D gene ambiguous. CDR1 SSHAT and CDR2 FNYEAQ come from the germline V gene (reference sequence). Deletions cut 5 bases from V and 2 bases from J, with 19 bases between. The CDR3 sequence is 17 residues long. CDR3 loop: CASSPGGWANAYNEQFF. The DNA of the CDR3 is TGTGCCAGCAGCCCCGGTGGTTGGGCCAACGCCTACAATGAGCAGTTCTTC. Combining the CDR3 with reference TRBV7-7 and TRBJ2-1 gives the whole variable domain GAGVSQSPRYKVTKRGQDVTLRCDPISSHATLYWYQQALGQGPEFLTYFNYEAQPDKSGLPSDRFSAERPEGSISTLTIQRTEQRDSAMYRCASSPGGWANAYNEQFFGPGTRLTVL.

This clonotype was seen at least ten times. CDR3 nucleotide sequence: TGTGCCAGCAGCCCCCCCGGGGGGTTCTATGGCTACACCTTC. It codes for CASSPPGGFYGYTF. The rearrangement joins TRBV14 to TRBJ1-2; TRBD1 is a possible D gene (5 bases). CDR1 and CDR2 (germline): SGHDN, FVKESK. This CDR3 comprises 14 residues. V gave up 4 bases and J gave up 4 bases, with 13 bases separating them. Using reference TRBV14 and TRBJ1-2 for the parts outside the CDR3, the full variable domain is EAGVTQFPSHSVIEKGQTVTLRCDPISGHDNLYWYRRVMGKEIKFLLHFVKESKQDESGMPNNRFLAERTGGTYSTLKVQPAELEDSGVYFCASSPPGGFYGYTFGSGTRLTVV.

This clonotype was counted between two and nine times. This chain connects TRBV5-1 to TRBJ2-1; 8 nucleotides agree with TRBD2. After removal of 4 bases from V and 4 bases from J, the junction contained 4 bases not matched to a gene. CDR3 length: 14 residues. Germline V gene data show CDR1 as SGHRS and CDR2 as YFSETQ. CDR3 sequence: CASSREGPYNEQFF. The CDR3 coding sequence is TGCGCCAGCAGCCGGGAGGGGCCTTACAATGAGCAGTTCTTC.

This clonotype has ten or more counts. This chain links TRBV30 with TRBJ1-4; tentative D call: TRBD1 (5 bases). Germline V gives CDR1 GTSNPN, CDR2 SVGIG (reference sequence). This CDR3 has 15 amino acids. Trimming removed 3 bases at V and 0 bases at J, with 11 bases between. This CDR3 reads CAWSRAGATNEKLFF. In DNA form, the CDR3 reads TGTGCCTGGAGCAGGGCCGGGGCAACTAATGAAAAACTGTTTTTT.